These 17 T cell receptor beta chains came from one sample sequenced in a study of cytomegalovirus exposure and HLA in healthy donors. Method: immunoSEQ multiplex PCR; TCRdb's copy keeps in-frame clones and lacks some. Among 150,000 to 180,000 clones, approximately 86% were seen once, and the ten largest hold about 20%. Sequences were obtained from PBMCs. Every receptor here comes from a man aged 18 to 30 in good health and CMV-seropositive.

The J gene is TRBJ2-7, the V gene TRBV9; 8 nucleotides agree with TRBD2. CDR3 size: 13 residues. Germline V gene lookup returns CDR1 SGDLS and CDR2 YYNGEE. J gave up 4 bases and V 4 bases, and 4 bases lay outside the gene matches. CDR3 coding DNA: TGTGCCAGCAGCCCAAGCGGGAGTTACGAGCAGTACTTC. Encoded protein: CASSPSGSYEQYF.

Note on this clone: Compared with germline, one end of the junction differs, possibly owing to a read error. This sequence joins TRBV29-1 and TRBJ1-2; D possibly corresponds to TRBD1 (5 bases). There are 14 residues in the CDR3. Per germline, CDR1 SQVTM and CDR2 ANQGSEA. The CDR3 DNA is TGCAGCGTTGCGGGGGTAGGGAATAACTATGGCCACACCTTC. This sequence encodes CSVAGVGNNYGHTF.

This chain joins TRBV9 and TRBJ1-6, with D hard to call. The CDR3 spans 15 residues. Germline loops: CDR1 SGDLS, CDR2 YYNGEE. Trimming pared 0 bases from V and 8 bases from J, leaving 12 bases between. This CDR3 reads CASSVAGQAYSPLHF. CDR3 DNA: TGTGCCAGCAGCGTAGCTGGGCAGGCCTATTCACCCCTCCACTTT.

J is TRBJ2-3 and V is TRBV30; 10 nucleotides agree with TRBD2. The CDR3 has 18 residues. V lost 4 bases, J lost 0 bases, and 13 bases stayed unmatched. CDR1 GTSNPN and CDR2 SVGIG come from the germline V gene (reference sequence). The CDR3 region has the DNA TGTGCCTGGAATAGGTTGGTAGCGGGAGGTGGGAGCACAGATACGCAGTATTTT. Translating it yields CAWNRLVAGGGSTDTQYF.

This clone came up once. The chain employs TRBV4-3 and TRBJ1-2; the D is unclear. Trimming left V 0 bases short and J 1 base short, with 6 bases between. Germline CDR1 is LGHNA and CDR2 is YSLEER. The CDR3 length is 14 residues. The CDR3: CASSQDWSNYGYTF. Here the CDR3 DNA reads TGCGCCAGCAGCCAAGATTGGAGTAACTATGGCTACACCTTC.

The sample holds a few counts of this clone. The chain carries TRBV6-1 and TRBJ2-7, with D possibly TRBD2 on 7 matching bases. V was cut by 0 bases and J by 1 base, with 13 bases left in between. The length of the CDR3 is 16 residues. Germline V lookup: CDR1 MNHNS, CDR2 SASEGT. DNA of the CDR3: TGTGCCAGCAGTGAAGCCGGGGGGCTATGGTCCTACGAGCAGTACTTC. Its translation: CASSEAGGLWSYEQYF.

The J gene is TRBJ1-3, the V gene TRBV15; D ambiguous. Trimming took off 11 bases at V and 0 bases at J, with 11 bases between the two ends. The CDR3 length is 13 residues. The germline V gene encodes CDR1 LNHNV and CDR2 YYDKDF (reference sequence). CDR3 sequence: CAATQSSGNTIYF. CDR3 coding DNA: TGTGCCGCCACACAGAGCTCTGGAAACACCATATATTTT.

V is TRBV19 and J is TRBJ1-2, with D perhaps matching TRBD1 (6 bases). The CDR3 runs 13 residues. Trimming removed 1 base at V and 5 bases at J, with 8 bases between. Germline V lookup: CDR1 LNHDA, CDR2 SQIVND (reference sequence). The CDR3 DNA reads TGTGCCAGTAGTATAGGGACAGCATATGGCTACACCTTC. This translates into CASSIGTAYGYTF.

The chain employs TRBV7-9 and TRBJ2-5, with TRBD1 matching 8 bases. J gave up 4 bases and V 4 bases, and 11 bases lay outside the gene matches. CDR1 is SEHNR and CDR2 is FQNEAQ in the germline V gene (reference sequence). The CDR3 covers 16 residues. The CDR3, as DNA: TGTGCCAGCAGCTACGAAAGGACAGGGACAGGAGAGACCCAGTACTTC. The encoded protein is CASSYERTGTGETQYF.

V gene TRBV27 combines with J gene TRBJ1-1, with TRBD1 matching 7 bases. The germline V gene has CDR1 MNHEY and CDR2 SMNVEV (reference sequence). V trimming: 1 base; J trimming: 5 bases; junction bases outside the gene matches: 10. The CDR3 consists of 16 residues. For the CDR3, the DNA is TGTGCCAGCAGTTTATTTGGCAGGGGGAGTAGTACTGAAGCTTTCTTT. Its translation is CASSLFGRGSSTEAFF.

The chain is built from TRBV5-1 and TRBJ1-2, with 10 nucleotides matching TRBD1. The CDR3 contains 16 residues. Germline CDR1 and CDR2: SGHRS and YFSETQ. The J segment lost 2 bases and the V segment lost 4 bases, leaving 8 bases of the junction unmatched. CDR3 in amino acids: CASSPGQGNFNYGYTF. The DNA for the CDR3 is TGCGCCAGCAGCCCGGGACAGGGGAACTTCAACTATGGCTACACCTTC.

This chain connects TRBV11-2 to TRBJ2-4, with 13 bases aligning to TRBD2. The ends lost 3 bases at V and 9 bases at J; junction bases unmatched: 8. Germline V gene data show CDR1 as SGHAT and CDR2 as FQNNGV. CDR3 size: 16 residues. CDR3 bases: TGTGCCAGCAGCTTCCTACTAGCGGGGGGGCGTGGCATTCAGTACTTC. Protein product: CASSFLLAGGRGIQYF.

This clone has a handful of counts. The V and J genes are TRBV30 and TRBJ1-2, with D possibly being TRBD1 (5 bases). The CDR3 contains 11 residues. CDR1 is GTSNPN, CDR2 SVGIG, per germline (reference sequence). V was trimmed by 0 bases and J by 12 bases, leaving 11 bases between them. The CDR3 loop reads CAWSVYGTHTF. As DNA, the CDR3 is TGTGCCTGGAGTGTATACGGGACTCACACCTTC. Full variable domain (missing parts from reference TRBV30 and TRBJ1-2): SQTIHQWPATLVQPVGSPLSLECTVEGTSNPNLYWYRQAAGRGLQLLFYSVGIGQISSEVPQNLSASRPQDRQFILSSKKLLLSDSGFYLCAWSVYGTHTFGSGTRLTVV.

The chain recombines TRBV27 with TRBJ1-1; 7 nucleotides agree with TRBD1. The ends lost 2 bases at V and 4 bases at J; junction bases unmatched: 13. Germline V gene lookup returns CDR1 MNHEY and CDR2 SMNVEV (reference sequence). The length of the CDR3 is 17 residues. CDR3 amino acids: CASSLMVVGGGITEAFF. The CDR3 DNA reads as TGTGCCAGCAGTTTAATGGTGGTCGGAGGGGGCATCACTGAAGCTTTCTTT.

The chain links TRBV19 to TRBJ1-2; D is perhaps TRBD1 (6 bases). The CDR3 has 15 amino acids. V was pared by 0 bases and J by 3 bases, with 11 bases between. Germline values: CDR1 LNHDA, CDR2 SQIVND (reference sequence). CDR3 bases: TGTGCCAGTAGTATAGACGCGGGGGCCGACTATGGCTACACCTTC. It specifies CASSIDAGADYGYTF. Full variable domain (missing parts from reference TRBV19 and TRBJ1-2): DGGITQSPKYLFRKEGQNVTLSCEQNLNHDAMYWYRQDPGQGLRLIYYSQIVNDFQKGDIAEGYSVSREKKESFPLTVTSAQKNPTAFYLCASSIDAGADYGYTFGSGTRLTVV.

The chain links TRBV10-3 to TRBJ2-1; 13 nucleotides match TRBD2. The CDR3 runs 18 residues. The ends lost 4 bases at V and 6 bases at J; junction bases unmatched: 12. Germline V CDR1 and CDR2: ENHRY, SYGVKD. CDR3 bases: TGTGCCATCAGTGTTTCTTCTTGGGGACTAGCGGGAAGCAATGAGCAGTTCTTC. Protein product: CAISVSSWGLAGSNEQFF.

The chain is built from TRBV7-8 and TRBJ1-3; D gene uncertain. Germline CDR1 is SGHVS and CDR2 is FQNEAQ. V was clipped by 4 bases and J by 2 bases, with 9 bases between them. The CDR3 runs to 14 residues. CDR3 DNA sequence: TGTGCCAGCAGCTCGCGAGAACCTGGAAACACCATATATTTT. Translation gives CASSSREPGNTIYF.